This TCR beta chain was recovered during a study of technical replicates of blood from a handful of donors. Profiling relied on immunoSEQ multiplex PCR, and the TCRdb table lists in-frame clones only, not all of them. Of about 81,000 clones in the sample, around four fifths were seen once. Germline loops: CDR1 MNHEY, CDR2 SVGAGI. CDR3 size: 14 residues. V was trimmed by 10 bases and J by 3 bases, leaving 19 bases between them. Sequenced material: PBMCs. The clonotype was recovered from a human donor in good health. Some clones in this sample may be carry-over from other donors' samples. The rearrangement links TRBV6-5 to TRBJ2-7; tentatively, D is TRBD1 (5 bases). The CDR3 DNA is TGTGCCACACTTATGGGGCCGTTTGACTACGAGCAGTACTTC. Its translation: CATLMGPFDYEQYF.